This T cell receptor (beta chain) was found in a study of tumor and adjacent non-tumor tissue in lung cancer. Study-wide findings and caveats: Compared with tumor, normal lung showed significantly lower TCR diversity.

A word on this clonotype: The antigen remains unidentified.

Germline V gives CDR1 MNHNS, CDR2 SASEGT. V was pared by 2 bases and J by 4 bases, with 8 bases of the junction left unmatched. This CDR3 is 16 amino acids long. Three rounds of nested PCR, following a modified ARM-PCR protocol, produced the TCRbeta library. MiXCR was run by TCRdb on the multiplex PCR reads, yielding one entry per CDR3 protein. The data contain tens of thousands of distinct CDR3 sequences, 60% to 70% of them seen just once; the ten biggest clones take up 15% to 20%. RNA was extracted from bulk tissue without any cell sorting. More than 3 cm separated this lung sample from the edge of the tumor.

This receptor was taken from a middle-aged woman with non-small cell lung cancer. Sequenced sample: distant non-tumor lung tissue. The chain carries TRBV6-1 and TRBJ2-3, with TRBD1 identical over 8 bases. The CDR3 DNA follows: TGTGCCAGCAGTGAACGTCGGACAGGGCGTGCAGATACGCAGTATTTT. It yields the protein CASSERRTGRADTQYF.